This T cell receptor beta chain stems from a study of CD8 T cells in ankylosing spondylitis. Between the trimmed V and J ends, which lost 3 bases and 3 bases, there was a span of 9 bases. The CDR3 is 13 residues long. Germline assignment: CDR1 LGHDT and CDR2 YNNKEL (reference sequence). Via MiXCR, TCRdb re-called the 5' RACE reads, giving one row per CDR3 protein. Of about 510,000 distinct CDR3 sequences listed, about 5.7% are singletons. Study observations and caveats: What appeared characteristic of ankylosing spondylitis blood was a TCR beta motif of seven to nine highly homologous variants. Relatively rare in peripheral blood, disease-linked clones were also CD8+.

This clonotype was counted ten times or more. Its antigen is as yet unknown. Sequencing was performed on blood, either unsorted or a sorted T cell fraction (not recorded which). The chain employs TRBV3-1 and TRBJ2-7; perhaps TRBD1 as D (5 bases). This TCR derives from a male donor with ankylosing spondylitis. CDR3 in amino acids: CASSHGAYYEQYF. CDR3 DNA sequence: TGTGCCAGCAGCCATGGGGCCTACTACGAGCAGTACTTC.